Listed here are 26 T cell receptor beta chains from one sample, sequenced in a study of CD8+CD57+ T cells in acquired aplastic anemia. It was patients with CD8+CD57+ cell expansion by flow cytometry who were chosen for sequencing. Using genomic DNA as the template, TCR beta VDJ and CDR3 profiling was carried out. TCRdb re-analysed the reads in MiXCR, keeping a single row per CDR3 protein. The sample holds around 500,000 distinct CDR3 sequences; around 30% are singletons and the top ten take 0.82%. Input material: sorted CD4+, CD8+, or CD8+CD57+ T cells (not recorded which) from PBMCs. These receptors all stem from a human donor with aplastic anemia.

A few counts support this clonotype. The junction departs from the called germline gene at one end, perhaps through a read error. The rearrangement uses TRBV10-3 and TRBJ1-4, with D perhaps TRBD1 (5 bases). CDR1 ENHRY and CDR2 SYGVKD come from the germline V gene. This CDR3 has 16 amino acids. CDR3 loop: CASSYHLGGANEKLFF. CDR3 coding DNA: TGTGCCAGCAGTTACCACTTAGGAGGGGCGAATGAAAAACTGTTTTTT.

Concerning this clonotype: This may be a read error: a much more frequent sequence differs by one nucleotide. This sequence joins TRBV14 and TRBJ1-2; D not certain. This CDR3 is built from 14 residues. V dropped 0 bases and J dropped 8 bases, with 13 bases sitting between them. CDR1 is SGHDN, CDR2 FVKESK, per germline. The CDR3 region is CASSQDPFNGGYTF. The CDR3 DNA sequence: TGTGCCAGCAGCCAAGATCCCTTTAACGGGGGCTACACCTTC.

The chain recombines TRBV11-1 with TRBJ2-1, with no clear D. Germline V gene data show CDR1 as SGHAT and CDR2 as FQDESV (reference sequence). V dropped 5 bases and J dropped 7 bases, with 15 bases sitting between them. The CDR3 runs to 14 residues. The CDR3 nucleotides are TGTGCCAGCAGCCTTCTGGATCCCTGGAATGAGCAGTTCTTC. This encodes CASSLLDPWNEQFF. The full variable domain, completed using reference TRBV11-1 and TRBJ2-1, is EAEVAQSPRYKITEKSQAVAFWCDPISGHATLYWYRQILGQGPELLVQFQDESVVDDSQLPKDRFSAERLKGVDSTLKIQPAELGDSAMYLCASSLLDPWNEQFFGPGTRLTVL.

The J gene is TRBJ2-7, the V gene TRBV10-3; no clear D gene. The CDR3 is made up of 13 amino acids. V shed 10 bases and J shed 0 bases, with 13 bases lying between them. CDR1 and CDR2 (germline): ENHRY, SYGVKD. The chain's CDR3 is CATSCRASYEQYF. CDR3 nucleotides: TGTGCCACTTCGTGCCGGGCCTCCTACGAGCAGTACTTC.

CDR3 residues: CAWNWTNTEAFF. For the CDR3, the DNA is TGTGCCTGGAACTGGACGAACACTGAAGCTTTCTTT. The chain employs TRBV30 and TRBJ1-1, with no clear D. CDR1 and CDR2 from the germline V gene are GTSNPN and SVGIG (reference sequence). V lost 4 bases to trimming and J lost 1 base, with 7 bases between them. The CDR3 extends over 12 amino acids.

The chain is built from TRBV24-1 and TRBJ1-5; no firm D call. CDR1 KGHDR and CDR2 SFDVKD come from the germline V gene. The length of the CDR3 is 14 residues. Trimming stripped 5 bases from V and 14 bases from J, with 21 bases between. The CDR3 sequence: CATSALLAGDNEHF. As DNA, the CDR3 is TGTGCCACCAGTGCGTTGCTAGCGGGAGACAATGAGCATTTT.

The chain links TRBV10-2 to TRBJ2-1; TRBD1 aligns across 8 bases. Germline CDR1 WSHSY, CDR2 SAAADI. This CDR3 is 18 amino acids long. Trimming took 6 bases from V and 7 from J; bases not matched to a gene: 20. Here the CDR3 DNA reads TGCGCCAGCAGCGGTTGGACAGGGTCCCTAGCGAATACTAATGAGCAGTTCTTC. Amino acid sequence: CASSGWTGSLANTNEQFF.

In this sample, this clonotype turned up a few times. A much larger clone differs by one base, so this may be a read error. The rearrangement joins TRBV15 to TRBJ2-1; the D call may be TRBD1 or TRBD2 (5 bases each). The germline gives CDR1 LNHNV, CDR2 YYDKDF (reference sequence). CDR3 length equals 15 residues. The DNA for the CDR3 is TGTGTCACCGCTAAGGGGCGGGCGGACTACAATGAGCAGTTCTTC. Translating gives CVTAKGRADYNEQFF.

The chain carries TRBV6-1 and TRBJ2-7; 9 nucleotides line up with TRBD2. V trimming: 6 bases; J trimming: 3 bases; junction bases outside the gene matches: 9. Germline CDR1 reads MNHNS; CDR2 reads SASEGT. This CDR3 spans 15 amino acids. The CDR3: CASSRGGGVYYEQYF. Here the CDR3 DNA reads TGTGCCAGCAGCCGTGGCGGGGGGGTGTACTACGAGCAGTACTTC.

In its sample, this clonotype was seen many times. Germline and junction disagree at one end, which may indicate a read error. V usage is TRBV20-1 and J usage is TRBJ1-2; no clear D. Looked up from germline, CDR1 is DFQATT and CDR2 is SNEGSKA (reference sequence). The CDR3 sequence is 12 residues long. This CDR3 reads CSARDPLSALPF. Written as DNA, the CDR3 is TGCAGTGCTAGAGATCCCCTATCCGCTCTCCCCTTC.

The CDR3 here is CASSLGAGSTDTQHF. The CDR3 coding sequence is TGTGCCAGCAGCTTAGGAGCGGGAAGCACAGATACGCAGCATTTT. The J gene is TRBJ2-3, the V gene TRBV7-6, with D hard to call. The end of the DNA fits TRBJ1-5 better, so the J call may be wrong. CDR1 is SGHVS, CDR2 FNYEAQ, per germline. This CDR3 spans 15 amino acids.

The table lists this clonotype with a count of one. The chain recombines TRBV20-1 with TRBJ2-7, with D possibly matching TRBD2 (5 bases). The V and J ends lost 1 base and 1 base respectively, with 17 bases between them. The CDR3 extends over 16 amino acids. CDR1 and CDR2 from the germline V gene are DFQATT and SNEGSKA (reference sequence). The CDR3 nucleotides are TGCAGTGCTAGAGGACGTACTCGGGGATGGTCCTACGAGCAGTACTTC. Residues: CSARGRTRGWSYEQYF.

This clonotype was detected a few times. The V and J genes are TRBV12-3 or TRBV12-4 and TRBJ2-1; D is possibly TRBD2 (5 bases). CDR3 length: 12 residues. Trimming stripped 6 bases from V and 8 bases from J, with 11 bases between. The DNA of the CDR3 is TGTGCCAGCAGCCGAGACTATTATGAGCAGTTCTTC. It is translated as CASSRDYYEQFF.

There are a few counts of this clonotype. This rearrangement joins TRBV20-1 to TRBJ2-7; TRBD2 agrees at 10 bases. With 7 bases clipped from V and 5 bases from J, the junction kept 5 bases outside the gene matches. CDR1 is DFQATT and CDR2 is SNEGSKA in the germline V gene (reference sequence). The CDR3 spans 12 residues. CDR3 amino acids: CSGSLAGDEQYF. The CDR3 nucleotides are TGCAGTGGGTCTCTAGCGGGAGACGAGCAGTACTTC.

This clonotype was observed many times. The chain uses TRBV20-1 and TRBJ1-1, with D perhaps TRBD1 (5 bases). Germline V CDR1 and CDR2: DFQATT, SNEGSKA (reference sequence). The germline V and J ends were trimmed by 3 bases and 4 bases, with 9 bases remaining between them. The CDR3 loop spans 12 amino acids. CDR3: CSARGLVTEAFF. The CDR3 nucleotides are TGCAGTGCTAGGGGGCTCGTCACTGAAGCTTTCTTT.

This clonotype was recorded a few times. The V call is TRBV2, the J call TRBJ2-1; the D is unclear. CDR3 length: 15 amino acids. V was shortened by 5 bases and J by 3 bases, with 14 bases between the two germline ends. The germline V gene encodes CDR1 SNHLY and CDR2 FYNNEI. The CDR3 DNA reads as TGTGCCAGCAGTTCTGACGCGACGGTCTACAATGAGCAGTTCTTC. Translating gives CASSSDATVYNEQFF.

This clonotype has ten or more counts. The CDR3 sequence is CASREGLRNTEAFF. The CDR3 region has the DNA TGTGCCAGTAGGGAGGGGTTGAGGAACACTGAAGCTTTCTTT. The chain carries TRBV19 and TRBJ1-1, with a possible D match to TRBD1 (5 bases). From germline, CDR1 is LNHDA and CDR2 SQIVND (reference sequence). The CDR3 is 14 residues long. The V gene lost 6 bases and the J gene lost 1 base, with 12 bases spanning the gap.

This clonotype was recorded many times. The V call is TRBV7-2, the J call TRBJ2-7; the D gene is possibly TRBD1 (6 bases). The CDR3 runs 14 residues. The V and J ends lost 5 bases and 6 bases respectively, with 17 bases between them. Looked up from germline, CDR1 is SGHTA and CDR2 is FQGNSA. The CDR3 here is CASSRDRTGSEQYF. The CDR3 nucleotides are TGTGCCAGCAGCCGAGACCGAACAGGGTCCGAGCAGTACTTC. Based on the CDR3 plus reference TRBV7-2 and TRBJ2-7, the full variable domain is GAGVSQSPSNKVTEKGKDVELRCDPISGHTALYWYRQSLGQGLEFLIYFQGNSAPDKSGLPSDRFSAERTGGSVSTLTIQRTQQEDSAVYLCASSRDRTGSEQYFGPGTRLTVT.

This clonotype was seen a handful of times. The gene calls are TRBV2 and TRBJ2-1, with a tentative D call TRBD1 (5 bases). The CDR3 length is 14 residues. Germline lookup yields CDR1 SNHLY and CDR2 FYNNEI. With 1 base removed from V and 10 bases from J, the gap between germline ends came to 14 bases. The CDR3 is CASSEGRAALEQFF. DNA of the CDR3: TGTGCCAGCAGTGAAGGCAGGGCAGCCCTCGAGCAGTTCTTC.

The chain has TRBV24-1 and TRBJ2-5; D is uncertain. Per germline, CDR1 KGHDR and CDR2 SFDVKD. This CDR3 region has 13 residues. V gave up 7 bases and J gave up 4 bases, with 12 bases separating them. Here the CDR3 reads CATSSAEPETQYF. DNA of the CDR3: TGTGCCACCAGCTCGGCAGAGCCAGAGACCCAGTACTTC.

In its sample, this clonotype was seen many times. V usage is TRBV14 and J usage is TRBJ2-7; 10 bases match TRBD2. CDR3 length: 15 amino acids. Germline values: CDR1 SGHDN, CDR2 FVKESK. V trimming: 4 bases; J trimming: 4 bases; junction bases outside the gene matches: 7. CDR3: CASSLTSGRPYEQYF. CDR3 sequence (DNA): TGTGCCAGCAGCCTGACTAGCGGGCGTCCATACGAGCAGTACTTC.

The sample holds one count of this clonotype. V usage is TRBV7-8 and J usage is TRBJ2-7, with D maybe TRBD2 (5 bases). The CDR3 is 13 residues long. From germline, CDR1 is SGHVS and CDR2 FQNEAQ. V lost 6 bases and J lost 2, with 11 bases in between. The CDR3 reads CASSWGAAYEQYF. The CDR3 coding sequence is TGTGCCAGCAGTTGGGGAGCGGCCTACGAGCAGTACTTC.

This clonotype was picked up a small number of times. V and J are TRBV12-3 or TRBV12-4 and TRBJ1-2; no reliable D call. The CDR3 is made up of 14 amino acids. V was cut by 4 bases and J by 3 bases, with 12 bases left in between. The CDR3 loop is CASSSGRQHYGYTF. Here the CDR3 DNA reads TGTGCCAGCAGTTCCGGCAGACAACACTATGGCTACACCTTC.

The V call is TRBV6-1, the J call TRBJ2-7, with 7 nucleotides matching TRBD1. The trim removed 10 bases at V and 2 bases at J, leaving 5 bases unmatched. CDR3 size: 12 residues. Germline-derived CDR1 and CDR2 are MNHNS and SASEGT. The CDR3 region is CATKDRTYEQYF. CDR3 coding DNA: TGTGCCACAAAGGACAGGACCTACGAGCAGTACTTC.

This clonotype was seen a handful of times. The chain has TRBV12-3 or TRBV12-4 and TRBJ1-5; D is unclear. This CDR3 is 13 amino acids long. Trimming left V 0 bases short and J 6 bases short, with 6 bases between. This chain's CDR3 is CASSLANFQPQHF. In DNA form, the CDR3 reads TGTGCCAGCAGTTTAGCTAATTTTCAGCCCCAGCATTTT.

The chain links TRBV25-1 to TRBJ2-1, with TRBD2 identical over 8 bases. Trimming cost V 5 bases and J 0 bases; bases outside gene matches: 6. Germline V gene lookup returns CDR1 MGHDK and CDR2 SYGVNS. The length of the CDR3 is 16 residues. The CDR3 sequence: CASSLSGSSSYNEQFF. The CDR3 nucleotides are TGTGCCAGCAGTTTAAGCGGGAGTAGCTCCTACAATGAGCAGTTCTTC.